One and the same sample provided the 10 T cell receptor beta chains below, sequenced in a study of shared clonotypes between healthy human individuals (TCRdb year 2020). Library method: the immunoSEQ multiplex PCR assay. Imported from immuneACCESS, the table was reduced by TCRdb to in-frame sequences with V and J called. These copies leave out some clones; in studies compared against another copy, an unresolved V gene accounts for under half, and the cause of the remainder is not known. The sample table holds about 2.1 million clones, of which roughly 93% were seen once. The ten largest clones add up to about 1.6% of the sample. CD8 naive samples consisted of CD45RO-negative cells that were positively selected for CCR7, yielding a CD45RA+CCR7+ population without TemRA cells. The material sequenced was naive CD8+ T cells from PBMCs. The meaning of the sample's cell subset or site label: CD45RA+CCR7+. These TCRs come from a man aged 18 to 29 in good health. Some clones in this sample may be carry-over from other donors' samples.

This rearrangement joins TRBV25-1 to TRBJ2-5; D possibly corresponds to TRBD2 (5 bases). V lost 1 base to trimming and J lost 5 bases, with 11 bases between them. The CDR3 spans 14 residues. Germline V gene sequence: CDR1 MGHDK, CDR2 SYGVNS. The CDR3 region has the DNA TGTGCCAGCAGTGAATCCTCGCGGGTGGAGACCCAGTACTTC. Amino acid sequence: CASSESSRVETQYF.

The chain employs TRBV6-5 and TRBJ2-7; D gene ambiguous. The CDR3 totals 15 residues. The V gene lost 6 bases and the J gene lost 7 bases, with 22 bases spanning the gap. The V gene's germline CDR1 is MNHEY and CDR2 SVGAGI. The CDR3 DNA sequence: TGTGCCAGCAGCCTACCGCGAAACCCCGGGTTGGAGCAGTACTTC. Translating it yields CASSLPRNPGLEQYF.

This sequence joins TRBV5-1 and TRBJ2-7, with 7 positions matching TRBD1. The CDR3 length is 15 residues. J gave up 2 bases and V 0 bases, and 5 bases lay outside the gene matches. CDR1 is SGHRS, CDR2 YFSETQ, per germline. CDR3 in DNA: TGCGCCAGCAGCTTGGACAGGGGAGTCCCCTACGAGCAGTACTTC. Amino acids: CASSLDRGVPYEQYF. Filled out from reference TRBV5-1 and TRBJ2-7, the complete variable domain reads KAGVTQTPRYLIKTRGQQVTLSCSPISGHRSVSWYQQTPGQGLQFLFEYFSETQRNKGNFPGRFSGRQFSNSRSEMNVSTLELGDSALYLCASSLDRGVPYEQYFGPGTRLTVT.

This chain connects TRBV11-2 to TRBJ2-4; 15 bases fit TRBD2. The CDR3 is 19 amino acids. Germline V gene sequence: CDR1 SGHAT, CDR2 FQNNGV. V gave up 5 bases and J gave up 0 bases; unmatched junction bases: 8. The CDR3 reads CASSPGTSGRTLAKNIQYF. The DNA of the CDR3 is TGTGCCAGCAGCCCCGGGACTAGCGGGAGGACTCTAGCCAAAAACATTCAGTACTTC. Supplemented by reference TRBV11-2 and TRBJ2-4, the full variable domain reads EAGVAQSPRYKIIEKRQSVAFWCNPISGHATLYWYQQILGQGPKLLIQFQNNGVVDDSQLPKDRFSAERLKGVDSTLKIQPAKLEDSAVYLCASSPGTSGRTLAKNIQYFGAGTRLSVL.

The V call is TRBV6-6, the J call TRBJ2-2; 8 nucleotides line up with TRBD2. This CDR3 spans 15 amino acids. Germline V gene lookup returns CDR1 MNHNY and CDR2 SVGAGI (reference sequence). Trimming removed 2 bases from V and 5 bases from J; junction bases left unmatched: 4. The CDR3 reads CASSYVREGTGELFF. Here the CDR3 DNA reads TGTGCCAGCAGTTACGTCCGGGAGGGAACCGGGGAGCTGTTTTTT.

This chain uses TRBV10-3 with TRBJ1-2; D uncertain. CDR1 is ENHRY and CDR2 is SYGVKD in the germline V gene. The V end was cut by 6 bases, the J end by 3 bases, with 17 bases between. The CDR3 has 15 amino acids. The CDR3 reads CAISPTSIRDYGYTF. The CDR3 DNA reads TGTGCCATCAGCCCCACGTCCATCCGGGACTATGGCTACACCTTC.

The chain has TRBV7-2 and TRBJ2-7; D could derive from TRBD1 or TRBD2 (5 bases each). CDR1 is SGHTA, CDR2 FQGNSA, per germline. Trimming took off 1 base at V and 10 bases at J, with 11 bases between the two ends. The CDR3 runs to 12 residues. CDR3 nucleotide sequence: TGTGCCAGCAGCTTAGGTTTGGGGGACCAGTACTTC. It yields the protein CASSLGLGDQYF.

The V and J genes are TRBV10-3 and TRBJ2-1, with 11 nucleotides matching TRBD2. CDR1 and CDR2 (germline): ENHRY, SYGVKD. Trimming at V came to 4 bases and at J to 4 bases, leaving 6 bases not matched to a gene. The length of the CDR3 is 16 residues. The CDR3 region is CAISGVGLAAYNEQFF. The CDR3 DNA is TGTGCCATCAGTGGGGTGGGACTAGCGGCATACAATGAGCAGTTCTTC.

This clone has just a few counts. Other nucleotide sequences from this sample produce the same CDR3. The rearrangement links TRBV9 to TRBJ2-7; TRBD1 matches 10 bases. The length of the CDR3 is 14 residues. Germline V gene lookup returns CDR1 SGDLS and CDR2 YYNGEE. Germline trimming cut 3 bases from V and 3 bases from J; bases unmatched to any gene: 3. CDR3 in DNA: TGTGCCAGCAGCGCCGGGACAGGGGTCTACGAGCAGTACTTC. As protein: CASSAGTGVYEQYF.

In the case of this clone: The sample holds other DNA sequences that translate to the same CDR3. This chain joins TRBV28 and TRBJ1-3, with unresolved D. Trimming removed 5 bases from V and 4 bases from J, with 15 bases in between. CDR1 MDHEN and CDR2 SYDVKM come from the germline V gene. The CDR3 is made up of 15 amino acids. CDR3 in amino acids: CASSLLGGSGNTIYF. CDR3 bases: TGTGCCAGCAGTCTCCTGGGAGGTTCGGGAAACACCATATATTTT.